Listed below are T cell receptor beta chains from one sample, sequenced in a study of T-cell memory formation after mild COVID-19. From the 5' RACE reads, TCRdb called clonotypes with MiXCR, one entry per CDR3 protein. The repertoire includes under 550,000 distinct CDR3 sequences, about a sixth of them detected once, and 20% to 25% sits in the top ten. The source material was PBMCs or a T cell subset sorted from them (not recorded which). The source is a young man who had mild COVID-19 (a few samples of this study predate the infection). Cell type and time point are not known. Each CDR3 is given with its conserved first and last residue. The D gene is left open where the match is weak. The size entry is marked missing in some rows and otherwise reads once, few, many or a size class.

V: TRBV4-2
D: NA
J: TRBJ2-5
size: NA
DNA: TGTGCCAGCAGCCAAGAATCAACTTGGCAGATCAGCACCCAGTACTTC
CDR3: CASSQESTWQISTQYF

V: TRBV2
D: TRBD1
J: TRBJ1-6
size: NA
DNA: TGTGCCAGCAGTCCGTTGGGACAGGGGTTGAATTCACCCCTCCACTTT
CDR3: CASSPLGQGLNSPLHF

V: TRBV6-6
D: NA
J: TRBJ1-1
size: few
DNA: TGTGCCAGCAGTTACGCGAGACCGGCGGGCACTGAAGCTTTCTTT
CDR3: CASSYARPAGTEAFF

V: TRBV14
D: NA
J: TRBJ2-3
size: few
DNA: TGTGCCAGCAGCCAAGTAGTAGGGGTTCCGCCAGATACGCAGTATTTT
CDR3: CASSQVVGVPPDTQYF

V: TRBV7-9
D: NA
J: TRBJ1-4
size: few
DNA: TGTGCCAGCAGCGAGAGGGAGAGGAATGAAAAACTGTTTTTT
CDR3: CASSERERNEKLFF

V: TRBV5-4
D: NA
J: TRBJ2-1
size: NA
DNA: TGTGCCAGCAGCTTACAGGGGGGGTCCTACAATGAGCAGTTCTTC
CDR3: CASSLQGGSYNEQFF

V: TRBV4-1
D: TRBD1
J: TRBJ1-6
size: few
DNA: TGCGCCAGCAGCCAAGATTCTTTAGGGGACAGGGGGATATCACCCCTCCACTTT
CDR3: CASSQDSLGDRGISPLHF

V: TRBV18
D: NA
J: TRBJ1-1
size: NA
DNA: TGTGCCAGCTCAACCGGGACAAGCGAAGCTTTCTTT
CDR3: CASSTGTSEAFF

V: TRBV12-3/TRBV12-4
D: TRBD1
J: TRBJ2-3
size: NA
DNA: TGTGCCACTACAGGGGGCACAGATACGCAGTATTTT
CDR3: CATTGGTDTQYF

V: TRBV27
D: NA
J: TRBJ1-5
size: many
DNA: TGTGCCAGCAGTTTGAAGAGTAGCAATCAGCCCCAGCATTTT
CDR3: CASSLKSSNQPQHF

V: TRBV7-9
D: TRBD1
J: TRBJ1-5
size: few
DNA: TGTGCCAGCAGCCGGACAGGGTTGAGCAATCAGCCCCAGCATTTT
CDR3: CASSRTGLSNQPQHF

V: TRBV20-1
D: NA
J: TRBJ2-5
size: few
DNA: TGCAGTGCTACCCCGCTTGACTCCAAGGGGCGAGAGACCCAGTACTTC
CDR3: CSATPLDSKGRETQYF

V: TRBV9
D: TRBD1
J: TRBJ2-2
size: NA
DNA: TGTGCCAGCAGCGGAGCAGGGGGCTTCGGGGAGCTGTTTTTT
CDR3: CASSGAGGFGELFF

V: TRBV10-3
D: TRBD2
J: TRBJ2-1
size: NA
DNA: TGTGCCATCAGTGATATTCTCATGCGGGGGACCTCCTACAATGAGCAGTTCTTC
CDR3: CAISDILMRGTSYNEQFF

V: TRBV7-2
D: NA
J: TRBJ1-6
size: NA
DNA: TGTGCCAGCAGCTTAGAGACAGGATATAATTCACCCCTCCACTTT
CDR3: CASSLETGYNSPLHF